These T cell receptor beta chains were read from a single sample in a study of blood T cell repertoires in COVID-19. Measured with immunoSEQ multiplex PCR; TCRdb has only the in-frame clones, and not every one. The sample lists about 230,000 clones; approximately 81% were seen once. Sequences were obtained from peripheral blood. Source of these receptors: a man aged 40-49 years with acute or convalescent COVID-19. CDR3s include the opening cysteine and the closing phenylalanine or tryptophan. The D gene is left open where the match is weak. The listing skips clone size in some rows; elsewhere it reads once, few, many or a size class.

J | V | D | size | CDR3 | DNA
TRBJ2-5 | TRBV5-5 | NA | few | CASTLGPYRDTQETQYF | TGTGCCAGCACCTTGGGGCCATACCGGGACACCCAAGAGACCCAGTACTTC
TRBJ2-2 | TRBV9 | NA | NA | CASSVAPSGNTGELFF | TGTGCCAGCAGCGTAGCTCCCTCCGGGAACACCGGGGAGCTGTTTTTT
TRBJ2-4 | TRBV7-9 | NA | NA | CASSLGLAENIQYF | TGTGCCAGCAGCTTAGGGCTCGCAGAAAACATTCAGTACTTC
TRBJ2-2 | TRBV6-2/TRBV6-3 | TRBD1 | NA | CASSPDRAVTGELFF | TGTGCCAGCAGTCCGGACAGGGCGGTCACCGGGGAGCTGTTTTTT
TRBJ1-2 | TRBV3-1/TRBV3-2 | NA | few | CASSQLQGNYGYTF | TGTGCCAGCAGCCAGCTCCAGGGGAACTATGGCTACACCTTC
TRBJ1-4 | TRBV7-2 | TRBD1 | NA | CASSARDRGPEKLFF | TGTGCCAGCAGCGCTCGGGACAGGGGGCCTGAAAAACTGTTTTTT
TRBJ1-1 | TRBV7-6 | NA | once | CASSSTENTEAFF | TGTGCCAGCAGCTCTACCGAGAACACTGAAGCTTTCTTT
TRBJ2-7 | TRBV11-2 | TRBD1 | NA | CASSAGTGPSYEQYF | TGTGCCAGCAGCGCTGGGACAGGGCCCTCCTACGAGCAGTACTTC
TRBJ2-1 | TRBV29-1 | NA | NA | CSVDGLLTGYNEQFF | TGCAGCGTTGACGGTTTGCTTACCGGTTACAATGAGCAGTTCTTC
TRBJ1-5 | TRBV2 | NA | NA | CASSDGRGASNQPQHF | TGTGCCAGCAGTGACGGCCGGGGGGCAAGCAATCAGCCCCAGCATTTT
TRBJ1-2 | TRBV7-9 | NA | once | CASSRTLEVGYGYTF | TGTGCCAGCAGCCGGACACTCGAGGTTGGATATGGCTACACCTTC
TRBJ2-3 | TRBV19 | TRBD1 | NA | CASSIRDSYSTDTQYF | TGTGCCAGTAGTATCCGGGACAGCTACAGCACAGATACGCAGTATTTT
TRBJ1-1 | TRBV6-6 | NA | NA | CASSETGGNTEAFF | TGTGCCAGCAGCGAGACAGGTGGGAACACTGAAGCTTTCTTT
TRBJ2-7 | TRBV5-4 | TRBD1 | NA | CASSDRDRGTYEQYF | TGTGCCAGCAGCGACCGGGACAGGGGAACCTACGAGCAGTACTTC
TRBJ2-1 | TRBV7-6 | NA | NA | CASSSRRELSSYNEQFF | TGTGCCAGCAGCTCGCGCCGGGAGCTAAGCTCCTACAATGAGCAGTTCTTC
TRBJ1-2 | TRBV7-2 | NA | NA | CASSLLGRDGYTF | TGTGCCAGCAGCTTATTAGGCCGGGATGGCTACACCTTC
TRBJ2-6 | TRBV19 | NA | NA | CASSLNGGARSGANVLTF | TGTGCCAGTAGTTTAAACGGAGGGGCCCGCTCTGGGGCCAACGTCCTGACTTTC
TRBJ2-7 | TRBV10-2 | TRBD2 | NA | CASSEGAGGAYEQYF | TGCGCCAGCAGTGAGGGGGCGGGGGGCGCCTACGAGCAGTACTTC
TRBJ1-2 | TRBV6-1 | NA | NA | CASSRVANGYTF | TGTGCCAGTTCCAGGGTCGCCAATGGCTACACCTTC
TRBJ1-4 | TRBV3-1/TRBV3-2 | NA | NA | CASSQGDRPNEKLFF | TGTGCCAGCAGCCAAGGAGACAGACCTAATGAAAAACTGTTTTTT
TRBJ1-1 | TRBV7-2 | TRBD1 | few | CASSYSGQSNTEAFF | TGTGCCAGCAGCTACTCGGGACAGAGTAACACTGAAGCTTTCTTT
TRBJ1-2 | TRBV5-6 | TRBD1 | NA | CASSSLGQGRNYGYTF | TGTGCCAGCAGCTCGTTGGGACAGGGGCGTAACTATGGCTACACCTTC
TRBJ1-1 | TRBV19 | NA | NA | CASSTGQNTEAFF | TGTGCCAGTAGTACGGGACAGAACACTGAAGCTTTCTTT
TRBJ1-3 | TRBV6-6 | TRBD1 | NA | CASSPSTGWNTIYF | TGTGCCAGCAGTCCCTCGACAGGGTGGAACACCATATATTTT
TRBJ2-1 | TRBV20-1 | NA | NA | CSASGGSSYNEQFF | TGCAGTGCTAGTGGAGGTAGCTCCTACAATGAGCAGTTCTTC
TRBJ1-1 | TRBV6-2/TRBV6-3 | NA | few | CASSRASEAFF | TGTGCCAGCAGCCGGGCTTCAGAAGCTTTCTTT
TRBJ2-7 | TRBV7-6 | NA | NA | CASSPRGHSYEQYF | TGTGCCAGCAGCCCCCGAGGGCACTCCTACGAGCAGTACTTC
TRBJ2-7 | TRBV13 | NA | NA | CASSPRQESYEQYF | TGTGCCAGCAGCCCCCGACAGGAGTCCTACGAGCAGTACTTC
TRBJ2-7 | TRBV7-8 | TRBD2 | NA | CASSLVAGGTYEQYF | TGTGCCAGCAGCTTAGTTGCGGGGGGAACCTACGAGCAGTACTTC
TRBJ1-4 | TRBV4-1 | NA | NA | CASSQRTAVTNEKLFF | TGCGCCAGCAGCCAAAGGACAGCTGTAACTAATGAAAAACTGTTTTTT
TRBJ2-1 | TRBV10-2 | NA | once | CASSESRNYNEQFF | TGCGCCAGCAGTGAGTCGCGGAATTACAATGAGCAGTTCTTC
TRBJ1-2 | TRBV25-1 | NA | NA | CASSEMGRHGYTF | TGTGCCAGCAGTGAAATGGGGCGCCATGGCTACACCTTC